This TCR beta chain was observed in a study of shared clonotypes between healthy human individuals. The study's findings and limits: Only blood was sampled; tissue repertoires likely differ.

Concerning this clone: Antigen specificity is unknown.

Splitting of each subset's genomic DNA was done evenly across several immunoSEQ plates. Method: immunoSEQ multiplex PCR; TCRdb's copy keeps in-frame clones and lacks some. Of approximately 2.5 million clones listed, 80% to 95% are singletons. This clonotype was obtained from a man between 18 and 29 years old in good health. Some clones in this sample may be carry-over from other donors' samples. The sequenced sample was naive CD4+ T cells from PBMCs. The subset here: CD45RA+ positively selected.

The CDR3 region is CASSPLGTGPNPNTGELFF. DNA of the CDR3: TGTGCCAGCTCACCTCTGGGGACAGGGCCTAATCCGAACACCGGGGAGCTGTTTTTT. The chain is built from TRBV18 and TRBJ2-2; 9 nucleotides agree with TRBD1. The CDR3 contains 19 residues. Losses at the gene ends were 3 bases for V and 0 bases for J; bases not matched to a gene: 11. Germline V gene lookup returns CDR1 KGHSH and CDR2 LQKENI.